This TCR beta chain is drawn from a study of T cells in Graves' hyperthyroidism and ophthalmopathy (dated by TCRdb to between 2018 and 2020). Concerning the study at large: Peripheral blood was sampled at the time of initial diagnosis, prior to any treatment. TCR V-J signatures able to tell the groups apart were searched for in a discovery cohort of approximately 95 patients, of whom more than 40 had Graves' ophthalmopathy and 55 to 65 had stable Graves' hyperthyroidism. Prospective prediction of ophthalmopathy was tested in an independent validation cohort consisting of 18 hyperthyroidism patients and approximately 16 patients who later progressed to ophthalmopathy. The 85 to 100 discovery patients were randomly split 7:3 into training and test sets. In about 6 Graves' hyperthyroidism patients, the study also compared T-cell repertoires from thyroid tissue with T-cell repertoires from blood. Following sampling, methimazole starting at 30 mg daily was given to hyperthyroidism patients, and high-dose intravenous methylprednisolone was given to ophthalmopathy patients. The paper reports TCR Vbeta CDR3 sequencing of roughly 140 peripheral blood samples: approximately 43 ophthalmopathy, fewer than 85 hyperthyroidism and approximately 17 progressor patients.

This clonotype has at least ten counts. The antigen it binds to is not known. No much larger clone exists at a distance of one base, and base qualities are not known. Amplification of TCR beta CDR3 regions was carried out from RNA transcripts. A first-round RT-PCR of the TCR CDR3 used the HTBI primer set with the Qiagen OneStep RT-PCR kit. Libraries were constructed in a second round of multiplex PCR, after which size selection and purification were carried out. The libraries were sequenced on an Illumina HiSeq2000 using paired-end 100 bp reads. The study's own analysis went as follows. SOAPnuke was used to process the raw data, throwing out any read that contained adapters or uncalled bases, had a mean Phred below 15, or lacked an exact constant-primer or identifier match. High-quality paired reads were merged with COPE v1.2.5, and unique nucleotide sequences were defined as clonotypes. MiTCR v1.1 was used to align the clonotypes against IMGT TRBV, TRBD and TRBJ reference segments. Only V-J combinations with frequency above 0.0001, covering approximately 99% of repertoires, were analysed. A TCS score was defined as the ratio of F50 (clonal expansion) to E x V (chaos), with BLOSUM62-based TCRdist applied between CDR3 peptides within each V-J. Welch's t-statistics and random forest reduced some 510 V-J features to under 15, which were used in a naive Bayes classifier (R e1071). Thyroid-blood repertoire similarity was quantified with the Morisita-Horn index. TCRdb's own reprocessing of the public reads used fastp at Q25 and MiXCR and kept productive beta chains. All rows with the same CDR3 protein become a single entry with the most common DNA and genes. It is TCRdb's table, rather than the study itself, that gives the V and J calls and clone size. For this sample the table gives 600,000 to 700,000 distinct CDR3 sequences, of which roughly 14% were detected only once. Jointly, the top ten make up 3.5% to 4.5% of the sample.

The research as a whole found: Most expanded thyroid clonotypes (frequency above 0.001) were also detected in blood, suggesting blood repertoires may reflect thyroid immune responses. A model built on a 13 V-J signature distinguished ophthalmopathy from stable hyperthyroidism, reaching roughly 88% sensitivity and about 81% specificity in cross-validation and 80%/75% in testing. In validation, the model predicted progression to ophthalmopathy a median of about 5.9 months before onset, with over 60% sensitivity and nearly 75% specificity. No statistical method was used to fix the sample size in advance, and group allocation was not hidden from the investigators.

Moderately to severely active disease, a Clinical Activity Score of at least 3, a NOSPECS grade of at least 4, and a duration under 3 months were present in ophthalmopathy patients. Any patient with an uncontrolled infection, another autoimmune disease, pregnancy or lactation was excluded. Diagnoses were based on clinical symptoms, serum thyroxine and TRAb, thyroid ultrasound and orbital computed tomography. Ficoll-Paque density gradient centrifugation was used to isolate PBMCs from 9.5 to 10 ml of fresh peripheral blood. Total RNA was extracted with Trizol reagent, and quality was checked on an Agilent 2100 Bioanalyzer. Trimming costs V 2 bases and J 2 bases, and their ends lie 7 bases apart. CDR1 and CDR2 were assigned from the germline V gene (reference sequence) as MNHEY and SMNVEV. The cysteine opens and the phenylalanine closes a CDR3 of 14 amino acids. Here the CDR3 DNA is all that survives: 42 bases in frame from base 1.

The chain links TRBV27 with TRBJ1-5; the D gene identity is not certain. The specimen sequenced was blood. The receptor was derived from a woman aged 40 to 50 with Graves' ophthalmopathy. The CDR3: CASSLTVGNQPQHF. The sequenced DNA is TGTGCCAGCAGTTTAACTGTCGGCAATCAGCCCCAGCATTTT.